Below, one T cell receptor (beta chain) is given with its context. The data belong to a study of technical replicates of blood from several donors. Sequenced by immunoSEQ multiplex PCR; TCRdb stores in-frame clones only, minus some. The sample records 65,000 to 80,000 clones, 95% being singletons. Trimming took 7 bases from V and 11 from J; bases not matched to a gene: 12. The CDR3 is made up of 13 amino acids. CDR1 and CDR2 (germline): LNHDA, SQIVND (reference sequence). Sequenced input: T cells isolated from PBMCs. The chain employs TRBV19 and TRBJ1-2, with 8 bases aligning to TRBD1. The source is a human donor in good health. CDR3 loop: CASTPTGAVRYTF. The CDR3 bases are TGTGCCAGTACCCCGACAGGGGCAGTGAGGTACACCTTC.